This T cell receptor beta chain originates from a study of control samples from healthy donors and cancer patients. Clones were sequenced by immunoSEQ multiplex PCR, and TCRdb holds only the in-frame ones, with some missing. The sample has under 150,000 clones; roughly 90% are singletons. The source is a man under 40 in good health. The sequencing input was blood.

The CDR3: CASSFRQGLHYSNQPQHF. The CDR3 bases are TGTGCCAGCAGTTTCCGACAGGGGTTACATTATAGCAATCAGCCCCAGCATTTT. V is TRBV28 and J is TRBJ1-5; 8 nucleotides align to TRBD1. The CDR3 has 18 residues. The germline gives CDR1 MDHEN, CDR2 SYDVKM. The trim removed 3 bases at V and 0 bases at J, leaving 10 bases unmatched. Full variable domain (outside the CDR3, taken from reference TRBV28 and TRBJ1-5): DVKVTQSSRYLVKRTGEKVFLECVQDMDHENMFWYRQDPGLGLRLIYFSYDVKMKEKGDIPEGYSVSREKKERFSLILESASTNQTSMYLCASSFRQGLHYSNQPQHFGDGTRLSIL.